This T cell receptor (beta chain) was found in a study of T-cell reconstitution after alpha-beta-depleted transplantation in children (dated by TCRdb to 2016 to 2017). In terms of the full investigation: Using TCR repertoire profiling, the study quantitatively followed how T-cell immune reconstitution unfolded in children after TCRalphabeta/CD19-depleted allogeneic hematopoietic cell transplantation.

The CDR3 runs 16 amino acids, cysteine and phenylalanine included. Of the read, only the CDR3 DNA is kept; its 48 bases are in frame from base 1. V is cut back by 0 bases and J by 6 bases, with 5 bases in the junction unmatched. Sequences SGHVS (CDR1) and FQNEAQ (CDR2) are obtained from the germline V gene. The library was made by PCR. Sequencing instrument: Illumina HiSeq 2500. TCR library preparation used molecular barcoding, with unique molecular identifiers applied to normalize quantification of the TCRbeta repertoire. Clones were called with MiXCR by TCRdb after fastp trimmed the public reads at Q25, and only in-frame beta chains were retained. Under each unique CDR3 protein, matching rows form one entry showing the most common genes and DNA. For this sample there are a few hundred thousand distinct CDR3 sequences; 10% appear just once. The top ten clonotypes cover approximately 2.3% of the sample.

In its sample, this clonotype was seen many times. The antigen it recognizes is unknown. One base away there is no much larger clone; base qualities are not given. The clonotype was recovered from a human donor who donated a stem cell graft to a child with acute lymphoblastic leukemia. The V and J genes are TRBV7-8 and TRBJ1-5, and TRBD1 matches 10 of the central bases. Specimen: PBMCs from the stem cell graft donor, collected from the stem cell graft. In nucleotides, the sequence is TGTGCCAGCAGCTTAGCGCCGGACAGGGGGTCTCAGCCCCAGCATTTT. This yields the protein CASSLAPDRGSQPQHF.